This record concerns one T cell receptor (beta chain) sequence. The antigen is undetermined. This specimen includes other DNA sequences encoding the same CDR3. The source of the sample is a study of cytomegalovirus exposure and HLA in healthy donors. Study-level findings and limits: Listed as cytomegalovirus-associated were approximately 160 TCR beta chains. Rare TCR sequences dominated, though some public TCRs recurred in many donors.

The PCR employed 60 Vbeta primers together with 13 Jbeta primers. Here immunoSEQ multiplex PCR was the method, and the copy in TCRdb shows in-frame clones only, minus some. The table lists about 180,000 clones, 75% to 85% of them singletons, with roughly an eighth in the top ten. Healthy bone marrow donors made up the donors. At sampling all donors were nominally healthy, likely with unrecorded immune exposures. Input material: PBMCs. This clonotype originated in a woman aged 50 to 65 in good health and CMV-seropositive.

The CDR3 nucleotides are TGCGCCAGCAGCTTGGCGGGACAGAGCACAGATACGCAGTATTTT. It specifies CASSLAGQSTDTQYF. The chain joins TRBV5-1 to TRBJ2-3; 7 positions match TRBD1. V was clipped by 0 bases and J by 0 bases; unmatched bases: 1. The CDR3 is 15 amino acids. CDR1 SGHRS and CDR2 YFSETQ come from the germline V gene.